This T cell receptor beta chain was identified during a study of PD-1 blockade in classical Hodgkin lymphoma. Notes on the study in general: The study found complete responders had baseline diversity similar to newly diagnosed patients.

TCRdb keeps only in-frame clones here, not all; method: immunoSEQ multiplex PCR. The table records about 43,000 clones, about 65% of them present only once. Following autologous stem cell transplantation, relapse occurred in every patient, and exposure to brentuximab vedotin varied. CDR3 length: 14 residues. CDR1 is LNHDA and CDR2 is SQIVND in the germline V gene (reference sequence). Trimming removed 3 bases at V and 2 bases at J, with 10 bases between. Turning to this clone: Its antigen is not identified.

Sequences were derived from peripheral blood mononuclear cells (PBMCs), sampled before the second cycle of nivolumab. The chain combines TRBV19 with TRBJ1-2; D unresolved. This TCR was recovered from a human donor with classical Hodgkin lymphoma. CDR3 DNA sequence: TGTGCCAGTAGTATTTCCACTGCGAACTATGGCTACACCTTC. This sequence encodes CASSISTANYGYTF.